This T cell receptor beta chain was retrieved from a study of T cell responses to AZD1222 COVID-19 vaccine. TCRdb keeps only in-frame clones here, not all; method: immunoSEQ multiplex PCR. The sample comprises about 76,000 clones, approximately 80% of which are singletons, and roughly a quarter rests with the top ten. Germline CDR1 MDHEN, CDR2 SYDVKM. Trimming took 3 bases from V and 6 from J, leaving 15 bases between them. The CDR3 runs 15 residues. Sample: peripheral blood, taken 28 days after the second dose of the MenACWY control vaccine. The TCR comes from an adult who received the MenACWY meningococcal vaccine as a control. This chain joins TRBV28 and TRBJ1-5; D possibly corresponds to TRBD1 (6 bases). The CDR3, as DNA: TGTGCCAGCAGTTTGGGGGGGCGTGGGCGTCAGCCCCAGCATTTT. Amino acid sequence: CASSLGGRGRQPQHF.